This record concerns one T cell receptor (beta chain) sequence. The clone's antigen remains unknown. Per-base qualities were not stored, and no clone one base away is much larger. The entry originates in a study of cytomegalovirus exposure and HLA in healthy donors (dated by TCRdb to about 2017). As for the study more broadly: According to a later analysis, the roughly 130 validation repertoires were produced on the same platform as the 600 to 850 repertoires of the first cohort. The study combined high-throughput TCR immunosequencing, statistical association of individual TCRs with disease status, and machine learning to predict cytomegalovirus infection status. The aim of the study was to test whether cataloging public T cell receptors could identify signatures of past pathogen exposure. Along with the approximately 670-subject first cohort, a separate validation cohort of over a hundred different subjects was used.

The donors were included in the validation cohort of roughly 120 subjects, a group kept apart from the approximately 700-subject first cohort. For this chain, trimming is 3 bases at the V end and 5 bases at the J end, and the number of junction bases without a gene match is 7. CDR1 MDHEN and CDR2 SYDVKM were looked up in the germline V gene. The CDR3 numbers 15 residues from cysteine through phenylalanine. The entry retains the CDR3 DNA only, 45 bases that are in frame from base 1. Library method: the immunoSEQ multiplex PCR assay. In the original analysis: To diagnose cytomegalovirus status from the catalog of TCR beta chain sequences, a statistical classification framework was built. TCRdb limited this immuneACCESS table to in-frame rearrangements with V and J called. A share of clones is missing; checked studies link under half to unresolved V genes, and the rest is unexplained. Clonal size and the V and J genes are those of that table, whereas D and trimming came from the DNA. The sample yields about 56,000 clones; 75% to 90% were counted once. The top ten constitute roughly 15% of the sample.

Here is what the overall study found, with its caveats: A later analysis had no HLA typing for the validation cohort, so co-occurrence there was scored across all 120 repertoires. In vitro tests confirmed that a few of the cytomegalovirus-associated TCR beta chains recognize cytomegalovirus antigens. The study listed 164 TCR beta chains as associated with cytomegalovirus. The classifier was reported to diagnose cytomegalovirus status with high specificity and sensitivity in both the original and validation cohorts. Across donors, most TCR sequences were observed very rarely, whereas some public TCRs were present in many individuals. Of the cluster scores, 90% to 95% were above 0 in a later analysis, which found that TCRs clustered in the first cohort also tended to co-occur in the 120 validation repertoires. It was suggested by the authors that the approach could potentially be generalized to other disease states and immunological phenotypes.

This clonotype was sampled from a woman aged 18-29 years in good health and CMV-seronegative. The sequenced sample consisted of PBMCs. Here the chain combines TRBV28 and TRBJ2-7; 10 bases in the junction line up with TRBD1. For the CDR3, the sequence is CASSFSGTGVNEQYF. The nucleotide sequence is TGTGCCAGCAGTTTCTCCGGGACAGGGGTTAACGAGCAGTACTTC.